The clone carrying this T cell receptor beta chain was counted at least ten times. Its target is not known. The CDR3 runs 14 residues. Germline V CDR1 and CDR2: SGHRS, YFSETQ. V trimming: 3 bases; J trimming: 4 bases; junction bases outside the gene matches: 5. The data originate from a study of CD8 T cells in ankylosing spondylitis. Making the TCR beta libraries involved quantitative 5'-RACE with molecular barcodes. TCRdb fed the 5' RACE reads into MiXCR, producing one record per CDR3 protein. The sample holds around 210,000 distinct CDR3 sequences, around 8% seen once. Findings of the study overall: What seemed typical of ankylosing spondylitis blood was a TCR beta motif built from several highly homologous variants.

The sample consisted of blood, either unsorted or a sorted T cell fraction (not recorded which). The chain combines TRBV5-1 with TRBJ1-1; the match to TRBD1 covers 8 bases. This clonotype was obtained from a female donor with ankylosing spondylitis or in good health (not recorded which). CDR3 protein: CASSYRQGSTEAFF. In nucleotides, the CDR3 is TGCGCCAGCAGCTATCGACAGGGGAGCACTGAAGCTTTCTTT.